The clone carrying this TCR beta chain was seen a handful of times. Its antigen is undetermined. The source of the sample is a study of T-cell reconstitution after alpha-beta-depleted transplantation in children. Points from the study as a whole: Some patients showed high day-60 TCRbeta diversity, which derived from surviving recipient T cells and thymic progenitors.

Unique molecular identifiers were incorporated when the TCRbeta library was constructed. A single record per CDR3 protein comes from TCRdb applying MiXCR to the PCR reads. The top ten clones hold around 4.1% of a sample with 200,000 or so distinct CDR3 sequences, 5% to 7.5% of them seen once. The ends were cut back, 1 base at V and 3 bases at J, with 15 bases in the middle. The CDR3 runs 16 residues. Germline V gene sequence: CDR1 KGHSH, CDR2 LQKENI. The V and J genes are TRBV18 and TRBJ1-2; TRBD1 is a possible D gene (5 bases). Source: PBMCs, taken before TCRalphabeta/CD19-depleted stem cell transplant. This sequence was found in a girl less than two years old with combined immunodeficiency, due to receive a stem cell transplant. The CDR3 DNA is TGTGCCAGCTCACCACTTACAGGAAGCAATGACTATGGCTACACCTTC. Translated, it gives CASSPLTGSNDYGYTF. Filled out from reference TRBV18 and TRBJ1-2, the complete variable domain reads NAGVMQNPRHLVRRRGQEARLRCSPMKGHSHVYWYRQLPEEGLKFMVYLQKENIIDESGMPKERFSAEFPKEGPSILRIQQVVRGDSAAYFCASSPLTGSNDYGYTFGSGTRLTVV.